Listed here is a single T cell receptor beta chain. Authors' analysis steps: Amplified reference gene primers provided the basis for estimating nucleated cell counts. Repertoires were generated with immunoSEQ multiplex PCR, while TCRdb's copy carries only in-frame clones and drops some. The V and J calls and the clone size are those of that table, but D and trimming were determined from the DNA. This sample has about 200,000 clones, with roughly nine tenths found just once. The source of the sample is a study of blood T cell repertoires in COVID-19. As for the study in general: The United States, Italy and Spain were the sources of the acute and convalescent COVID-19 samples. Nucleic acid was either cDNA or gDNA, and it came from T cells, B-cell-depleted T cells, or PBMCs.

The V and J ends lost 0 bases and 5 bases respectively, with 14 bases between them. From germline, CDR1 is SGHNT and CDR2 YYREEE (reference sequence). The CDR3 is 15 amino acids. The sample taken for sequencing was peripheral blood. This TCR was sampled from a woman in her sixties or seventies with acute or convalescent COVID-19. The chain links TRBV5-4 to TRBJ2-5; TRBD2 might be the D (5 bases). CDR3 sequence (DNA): TGTGCCAGCAGCTTGGTTCCACGGGGAGAGGAGACCCAGTACTTC. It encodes CASSLVPRGEETQYF.